This T cell receptor (beta chain) emerged from a study of cytomegalovirus exposure and HLA in healthy donors (dated by TCRdb to 2015 to 2018). Background on the whole study: In an earlier analysis of some 610 of the donors, 276 Gb of sequence data and 90 million to 130 million unique TCR beta sequences from 150 million to 200 million T cells were reported. Roughly 300 gigabases of sequencing data and tens of millions of unique TCR sequences made up an early release that covered about 640 HLA-typed donors. Among the roughly 390 genotyped donors, more than 70% belonged to the genetic ancestry cluster associated with self-reported Caucasian donors. The study aimed to test whether signatures of past pathogen exposure could be identified by cataloging public T cell receptors. The T cell repertoires of around 730 subjects were profiled by immunosequencing and related to cytomegalovirus serostatus. Along with the 666-subject first cohort, a separate validation cohort of some 130 different subjects was used. To predict cytomegalovirus infection status, the study brought together high-throughput TCR immunosequencing, statistical association of individual TCRs with disease status, and machine learning. A later analysis re-analyzed previously published TCR beta repertoires from 666 donors and added high-resolution HLA genotyping to study TCR occurrence patterns. Rather than drawing on any new phenotypic data, the later analysis identified candidate immune exposures from TCR beta sequences and the way those sequences occurred across donors. An earlier analysis of 587 of the donors used high-throughput TCR beta sequencing to judge whether each TCR beta V gene segment behaved as functional or pseudogenic. Donor age, sex, ethnicity and CMV serostatus were compiled alongside the repertoire data. A later genetic analysis used genome-wide SNP genotypes for 398 of the 666 donors, treating that subset as a discovery cohort. Every discovery cohort repertoire had been produced on one sequencing platform. Both class I and class II loci were covered by HLA typing, at four-digit resolution. Typing coverage varied by locus: roughly 629-630 donors for A, B, C, DRB1 and DQB1; 522 for DQA1; 606 for DPA1; some 470 for DPB1. Roughly five DR-DQ haplotypes were handled as single units for association and clustering because linkage in the cohort was strong. On average, about 240,000 unique TCR beta nucleotide sequences were sequenced per donor among about 400 genotyped donors of the cohort, with roughly 18% of those sequences being non-productive. General conclusions and limits of the study: According to a later analysis, parvovirus B19, influenza, CMV and Epstein-Barr virus appeared linked to several top co-occurrence clusters. A later analysis found that HLA-associated TCR beta chains were more clonally expanded and had lower generation probabilities than equally common non-associated chains. When HLA alleles, especially DR and DQ, strongly co-occurred, TCR associations were difficult to assign to individual alleles. In the study, about 150 TCR beta chains were listed as associated with cytomegalovirus. A further reported finding was that TCR beta sequences accurately predicted the HLA-A and HLA-B alleles for most subjects in the first cohort. Sequencing depth was assumed to be roughly uniform across donors in the presence/absence analyses, though that assumption may not hold. The authors suggested that the approach could potentially be extended to other disease states and immunological phenotypes. A cluster of highly shared sequence variants was judged likely to represent a technical artifact of the sequencing pipeline. In a later genetic analysis, fewer N-insertions in productive TCRs were reported among donors in an Asian-associated ancestry cluster than the roughly 700-donor mean. In vitro tests confirmed that a few of the cytomegalovirus-associated TCR beta chains recognize cytomegalovirus antigens. In this cohort, only TCR beta chains were sequenced, and detectable features were limited by the absence of alpha or paired-chain data. The classifier was reported to diagnose cytomegalovirus status with high specificity and sensitivity in both the original cohort and the validation cohort. In a later analysis, some 17,000 TCR beta sequences were associated with specific HLA alleles at a false discovery rate of 0.05. Across donors, most TCR sequences were observed very rarely, whereas some public TCRs were present in many individuals. Most CMV-associated TCR beta chains appeared to be HLA-restricted in a later analysis, and the HLA associations seemed to be driven largely by CMV exposure. According to a later analysis, TCR association rates differed among HLA loci, with DRB1 alleles showing the most associated TCRs and HLA-C alleles showing the fewest. Linkage disequilibrium might explain the correlated functional status among segregating V segments, but an unknown experimental factor could not be ruled out. Because counts were too low, roughly 16 rarely observed V segments, including chromosome 9 orphons, were excluded from the earlier analysis of around 590 of the donors. In an earlier analysis of about 600 of the donors, most TCR beta V segments appeared in productive rearrangements about 87% or about 30% of the time, broadly matching IMGT annotations. The only immune exposure information available for the cohort was CMV serostatus. HLA typing was unavailable for some donors at each locus, so association tests used only the typed subset. V-gene and J-gene trimming of TCR beta chains was associated with a missense DCLRE1C variant in a later genetic analysis, and the association was replicated in an independent cohort. Some IMGT-functional V segments, including TRBV6-2 and TRBV6-3, could not be distinguished by the 87-base-pair reads and were therefore excluded.

About this clone: Which antigen it targets is not known. Qualities for individual bases were not recorded, and no much larger clone is one base off.

The CDR3 goes from the cysteine to the phenylalanine over 13 residues. Only CDR3 DNA remains: 39 bases, in frame from the first base. In the germline V gene (reference sequence), CDR1 corresponds to SGHKS and CDR2 to YYEKEE. Unmatched junction bases come to 10, with V trimmed by 4 bases and J by 13 bases. The receptor library was made with the immunoSEQ multiplex PCR assay. For the multiplex PCR, a mixture combining 60 forward primers for TCR Vbeta segments and 13 reverse primers for TCR Jbeta segments was used. The CDR3 region of rearranged TCR beta genes was amplified from genomic DNA by a multiplex PCR assay. The amplified TCR beta libraries were sequenced on the Illumina HiSeq System as 87-base-pair reads. Regarding the original processing steps: Across the 600 to 700 repertoires, a later analysis counted some 81 million unique TCR beta chains, approximately 10 million of which were shared by at least two donors. Raw reads were error-corrected and collapsed into unique sequences by a nearest-neighbor algorithm in which closely related sequences were merged to remove PCR and sequencing errors. V, D and J gene segments were assigned by aligning CDR3 sequences to IMGT reference sequences. Each retained sequence needed at least a six-nucleotide match to both a V gene segment and a J gene segment. Rearrangements were called productive when the CDR3 lacked stop codons and stayed in frame with V and J; all others were non-productive. Following IMGT convention, CDR3 was defined as the stretch from the second conserved V-encoded cysteine up to the conserved J-encoded phenylalanine. Sequences without an unambiguous match to a single V gene segment were excluded from the earlier analysis of over 500 of the donors. An earlier analysis of a few hundred of the donors called V segments functional above 56.7% productive rearrangements and segregating when the between-donor standard deviation exceeded 5%. A statistical classification framework was developed to diagnose cytomegalovirus status using the catalog of TCR beta chain sequences. V and J gene assignment, in a later analysis, came from comparing TCR nucleotide sequences with IMGT/GENE-DB human TR gene sequences. Using the TCRdist pipeline, a later analysis assigned CDR3 sequences along with most-parsimonious VDJ recombination scenarios. A later analysis defined each TCR beta chain by its CDR3 amino acid sequence plus V-gene family, and excluded reads lacking a unique V-gene family. To address suspected cross-contamination and a sequencing artifact, a later analysis removed several hundred highly shared, low-generation-probability nucleotide sequences. A later analysis calculated a clonal expansion index for each public chain from normalized within-repertoire ranks of inferred template counts. In a later analysis, generation probabilities were computed using a VDJ recombination model fitted to out-of-frame rearrangements, and the results were checked against IGoR. Hypergeometric tests were used in a later analysis to score TCR-TCR, TCR-HLA and TCR-CMV co-occurrence, with a repertoire-size bias correction applied to the TCR pairs. In a later analysis, false discovery rates were estimated by permuting HLA or CMV assignments 20 times. In a later analysis, co-occurring TCRs were grouped with DBSCAN, and TCRdist sequence similarity was added when clustering was performed within HLA-allele-positive subsets. Co-occurrence clustering excluded repertoires with fewer than 30,000 or more than 120,000 public chains, plus five with anomalous nucleotide sharing. TCRdb re-hosts the immuneACCESS table, in-frame sequences only. Its copies lack some clones; in the studies checked, an unresolved V gene accounts for under half of them, and the cause for the rest is not known. Clonal size and the V and J genes are those of that table, whereas D and trimming came from the DNA. The sample table shows roughly 160,000 clones, and about 76% are seen once. The leading ten clones occupy about 5% of the sample.

The cohort was made up of approximately 670 healthy bone marrow donors. All cohort members were sampled while nominally healthy, although unrecorded immune exposures were likely present. The donor tested CMV seropositive and was one of the 289 seropositive cohort members. A peripheral blood sample was provided by each donor, and peripheral blood mononuclear cells were used for TCR beta sequencing. The Qiagen DNeasy Blood Extraction Kit was used to extract genomic DNA from the blood cell samples. Sequenced material: PBMCs. Here the chain combines TRBV5-5 and TRBJ2-5, with 10 bases in between that match TRBD2. The sequence was obtained from a woman younger than 30 in good health and CMV-seropositive. The nucleotide sequence is TGTGCCAGCAGCGGGACTAGCGTTGATCCCGGGTACTTC. Translated, this is CASSGTSVDPGYF.